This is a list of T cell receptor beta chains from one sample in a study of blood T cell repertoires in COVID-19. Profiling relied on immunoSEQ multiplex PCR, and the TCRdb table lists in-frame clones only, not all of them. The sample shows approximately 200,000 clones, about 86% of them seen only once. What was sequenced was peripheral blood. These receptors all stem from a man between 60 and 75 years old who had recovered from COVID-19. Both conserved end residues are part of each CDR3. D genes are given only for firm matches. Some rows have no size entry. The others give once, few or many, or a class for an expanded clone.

CDR3nt: TGTGCCAGCAGTTCGGACACTGAAGCTTTCTTT
CDR3aa: CASSSDTEAFF
v_gene: TRBV6-5
d_gene: -
j_gene: TRBJ1-1
abundance: -

CDR3nt: TGCGCCAGCGCCCAAGGGCCACCGTTCGGCAATCAGCCCCAGCATTTT
CDR3aa: CASAQGPPFGNQPQHF
v_gene: TRBV4-1
d_gene: -
j_gene: TRBJ1-5
abundance: -

CDR3nt: TGTGCCAGCAGTGGGGCTCGACCGGGACTGGCTCGCGTTGAAGCTTTCTTT
CDR3aa: CASSGARPGLARVEAFF
v_gene: TRBV27
d_gene: -
j_gene: TRBJ1-1
abundance: -

CDR3nt: TGCGCCAGCAGCCGCTATGGGACAGGGGTCCTAAACACTGAAGCTTTCTTT
CDR3aa: CASSRYGTGVLNTEAFF
v_gene: TRBV5-1
d_gene: TRBD1
j_gene: TRBJ1-1
abundance: -

CDR3nt: TGTGCCAGCAGTGAAGGAGGTTGGGGCAATCAGCCCCAGCATTTT
CDR3aa: CASSEGGWGNQPQHF
v_gene: TRBV6-1
d_gene: -
j_gene: TRBJ1-5
abundance: -

CDR3nt: TGTGCCAGCAGTTTATTCAGTTCTAGACAGCAGTACTTC
CDR3aa: CASSLFSSRQQYF
v_gene: TRBV28
d_gene: -
j_gene: TRBJ2-7
abundance: -

CDR3nt: TGTGCCAGCAGCCAAGAACAGGGATCTAGCTCCTACAATGAGCAGTTCTTC
CDR3aa: CASSQEQGSSSYNEQFF
v_gene: TRBV3-1/TRBV3-2
d_gene: -
j_gene: TRBJ2-1
abundance: -

CDR3nt: TGCAGCGTTGGCCCGACAGGGACGTACGAGCAGTACTTC
CDR3aa: CSVGPTGTYEQYF
v_gene: TRBV29-1
d_gene: TRBD1
j_gene: TRBJ2-7
abundance: -

CDR3nt: TGTGCCTGGAGTGCAGACAGTGAAACTGAAGCTTTCTTT
CDR3aa: CAWSADSETEAFF
v_gene: TRBV30
d_gene: -
j_gene: TRBJ1-1
abundance: once

CDR3nt: TGTGCCAGCAGGAGGACAGGCGATCTCTCCTACGAGCAGTACTTC
CDR3aa: CASRRTGDLSYEQYF
v_gene: TRBV6-5
d_gene: TRBD1
j_gene: TRBJ2-7
abundance: -

CDR3nt: TGTGCCAGCAAGGCCGACTTGAACACTGAAGCTTTCTTT
CDR3aa: CASKADLNTEAFF
v_gene: TRBV6-5
d_gene: -
j_gene: TRBJ1-1
abundance: -

CDR3nt: TGTGCCAGCAGTCAAGCGCAGGGGGCGCTAGGCAGGAGCACTGAAGCTTTCTTT
CDR3aa: CASSQAQGALGRSTEAFF
v_gene: TRBV27
d_gene: TRBD1
j_gene: TRBJ1-1
abundance: -

CDR3nt: TGTGCCACCAGTGCTAGCGGGGGGCTCACAGATACGCAGTATTTT
CDR3aa: CATSASGGLTDTQYF
v_gene: TRBV24-1
d_gene: TRBD2
j_gene: TRBJ2-3
abundance: -

CDR3nt: TGCGCCAGCAGCACCGAAGGGGGCGGCAATGGCTACACCTTC
CDR3aa: CASSTEGGGNGYTF
v_gene: TRBV5-1
d_gene: TRBD1
j_gene: TRBJ1-2
abundance: -

CDR3nt: TGCGCCAGCAGTGCGCAGGGGGCGCAGGACGAGCAGTACTTC
CDR3aa: CASSAQGAQDEQYF
v_gene: TRBV10-2
d_gene: TRBD1
j_gene: TRBJ2-7
abundance: -

CDR3nt: TGTGCCAGCAGCCAAGCGAGCCAGGGTGGCAATGAGCAGTTCTTC
CDR3aa: CASSQASQGGNEQFF
v_gene: TRBV3-1/TRBV3-2
d_gene: -
j_gene: TRBJ2-1
abundance: few

CDR3nt: TGCGCCAGCAGCTTGGGGGGACAGGGCTTCTCCTACAATGAGCAGTTCTTC
CDR3aa: CASSLGGQGFSYNEQFF
v_gene: TRBV5-1
d_gene: TRBD1
j_gene: TRBJ2-1
abundance: few

CDR3nt: TGTGCCACCAGTGATCCTTTGGGGGGGACTAGCGGGAGGGGTTACAATGAGCAGTTCTTC
CDR3aa: CATSDPLGGTSGRGYNEQFF
v_gene: TRBV24-1
d_gene: TRBD2
j_gene: TRBJ2-1
abundance: -

CDR3nt: TGTGCCAGCAGCGTCACAGGGAGGGGCGAGACCCAGTACTTC
CDR3aa: CASSVTGRGETQYF
v_gene: TRBV9
d_gene: -
j_gene: TRBJ2-5
abundance: -

CDR3nt: TGTGCCAGTAGTCCAAAACGGGGGACAGGCCCCAATCAGCCCCAGCATTTT
CDR3aa: CASSPKRGTGPNQPQHF
v_gene: TRBV19
d_gene: TRBD1
j_gene: TRBJ1-5
abundance: few

CDR3nt: TGCGCCAGCAGCTTCTCTGCACAGGGGTTGAACACTGAAGCTTTCTTT
CDR3aa: CASSFSAQGLNTEAFF
v_gene: TRBV5-1
d_gene: TRBD1
j_gene: TRBJ1-1
abundance: -

CDR3nt: TGTGCCAGCAGCCCTAATCTCTACAATGAGCAGTTCTTC
CDR3aa: CASSPNLYNEQFF
v_gene: TRBV12-3/TRBV12-4
d_gene: -
j_gene: TRBJ2-1
abundance: -

CDR3nt: TGCGCCAGCAGCCAAGAAGGGGGGACAGGGAGCACTGAAGCTTTCTTT
CDR3aa: CASSQEGGTGSTEAFF
v_gene: TRBV4-3
d_gene: TRBD1
j_gene: TRBJ1-1
abundance: -

CDR3nt: TGTGCCAGCAGCCACCTCGCGGAGGGGCAGACACCCCTCCACTTT
CDR3aa: CASSHLAEGQTPLHF
v_gene: TRBV14
d_gene: -
j_gene: TRBJ1-6
abundance: -

CDR3nt: TGTGCCAGCAGTTCTTCCGGGACAGTGAATGAAAAACTGTTTTTT
CDR3aa: CASSSSGTVNEKLFF
v_gene: TRBV28
d_gene: TRBD1
j_gene: TRBJ1-4
abundance: -

CDR3nt: TGCGCCAGCGCCCCGCCCGGCGGCACTGAAGCTTTCTTT
CDR3aa: CASAPPGGTEAFF
v_gene: TRBV5-1
d_gene: -
j_gene: TRBJ1-1
abundance: -

CDR3nt: TGCGCCAGCAGTTTCGCAGATACGCAGTATTTT
CDR3aa: CASSFADTQYF
v_gene: TRBV10-2
d_gene: -
j_gene: TRBJ2-3
abundance: -

CDR3nt: TGTGCCAGCAGCGTAGCGCCGGGACAGACTAATTCACCCCTCCACTTT
CDR3aa: CASSVAPGQTNSPLHF
v_gene: TRBV9
d_gene: TRBD1
j_gene: TRBJ1-6
abundance: -

CDR3nt: TGCGCCAGCAGCTTGGCAGCGGGCAGGACGAACACTGAAGCTTTCTTT
CDR3aa: CASSLAAGRTNTEAFF
v_gene: TRBV5-1
d_gene: -
j_gene: TRBJ1-1
abundance: -

CDR3nt: TGCGCCAGCAGCTTCTCCGGGACAGACAATGAAAAACTGTTTTTT
CDR3aa: CASSFSGTDNEKLFF
v_gene: TRBV5-1
d_gene: TRBD1
j_gene: TRBJ1-4
abundance: once

CDR3nt: TGTGCCAGCTTCCGGACAGGGGGACTCACTGAAGCTTTCTTT
CDR3aa: CASFRTGGLTEAFF
v_gene: TRBV6-5
d_gene: TRBD1
j_gene: TRBJ1-1
abundance: -

CDR3nt: TGTGCCACCAGAAGTCGGTCTGAGAAACTGTTTTTT
CDR3aa: CATRSRSEKLFF
v_gene: TRBV6-5
d_gene: -
j_gene: TRBJ1-4
abundance: -

CDR3nt: TGTGCCACGAGAGACAGGGGGAAAGAGACCCAGTACTTC
CDR3aa: CATRDRGKETQYF
v_gene: TRBV24-1
d_gene: TRBD1
j_gene: TRBJ2-5
abundance: once

CDR3nt: TGCAGCGTTGTCTTTTCGACAGGGGGCCGCGAGCAGTACTTC
CDR3aa: CSVVFSTGGREQYF
v_gene: TRBV29-1
d_gene: TRBD1
j_gene: TRBJ2-7
abundance: -

CDR3nt: TGTGCCAGCAGGTGGACTAGTTCAGATACGCAGTATTTT
CDR3aa: CASRWTSSDTQYF
v_gene: TRBV6-5
d_gene: TRBD2
j_gene: TRBJ2-3
abundance: -

CDR3nt: TGTGCCAGCACCGCTGGACACAATCAGCCCCAGCATTTT
CDR3aa: CASTAGHNQPQHF
v_gene: TRBV6-6
d_gene: -
j_gene: TRBJ1-5
abundance: -

CDR3nt: TGTGCCAGCAAGGGACAGGGTATGAACACTGAAGCTTTCTTT
CDR3aa: CASKGQGMNTEAFF
v_gene: TRBV7-3
d_gene: TRBD1
j_gene: TRBJ1-1
abundance: -

CDR3nt: TGTGCCAGCAGCTTGGTTTCAGGGGGCCTTGACGAGCAGTACTTC
CDR3aa: CASSLVSGGLDEQYF
v_gene: TRBV7-9
d_gene: TRBD1
j_gene: TRBJ2-7
abundance: -

CDR3nt: TGTGCCAGCAGCTTAGATTCGCGGGGGGTCTGGGATACGCAGTATTTT
CDR3aa: CASSLDSRGVWDTQYF
v_gene: TRBV7-6
d_gene: TRBD2
j_gene: TRBJ2-3
abundance: -

CDR3nt: TGTGCCAGCAGTTCCAGTCCCCTTGATGCAGGCTACACCTTC
CDR3aa: CASSSSPLDAGYTF
v_gene: TRBV6-2/TRBV6-3
d_gene: -
j_gene: TRBJ1-2
abundance: -

CDR3nt: TGTGCCAGCAGTTCTAGCACGCCCTACGAGCAGTACTTC
CDR3aa: CASSSSTPYEQYF
v_gene: TRBV6-2/TRBV6-3
d_gene: -
j_gene: TRBJ2-7
abundance: -